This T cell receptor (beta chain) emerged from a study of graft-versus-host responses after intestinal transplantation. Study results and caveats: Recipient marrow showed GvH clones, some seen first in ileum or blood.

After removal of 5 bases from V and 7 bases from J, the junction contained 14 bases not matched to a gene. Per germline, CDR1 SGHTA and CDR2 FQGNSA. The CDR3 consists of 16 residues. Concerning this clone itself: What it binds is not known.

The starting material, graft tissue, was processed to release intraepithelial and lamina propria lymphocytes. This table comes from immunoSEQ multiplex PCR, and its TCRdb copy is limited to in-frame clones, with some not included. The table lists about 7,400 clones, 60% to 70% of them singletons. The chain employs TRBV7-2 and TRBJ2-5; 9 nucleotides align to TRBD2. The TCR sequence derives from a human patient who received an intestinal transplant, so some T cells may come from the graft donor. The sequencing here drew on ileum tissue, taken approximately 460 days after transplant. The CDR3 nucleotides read TGTGCCAGCAGCCCTCCGGTAGCGGGGGTGGGCGCGACCCAGTACTTC. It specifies CASSPPVAGVGATQYF.